The 24 T cell receptor beta chains below all came from one sample that was sequenced in a study of T cell responses to AZD1222 COVID-19 vaccine. Sequencing was performed with immunoSEQ multiplex PCR; in TCRdb, only in-frame clones are kept and a portion is missing. The sample has 95,000 to 150,000 clones, around 85% seen once. The starting material was peripheral blood, obtained 28 days after the second AZD1222 dose. These receptors all come from an adult who received the AZD1222 COVID-19 vaccine.

This clone was counted only a few times. The chain links TRBV5-4 to TRBJ1-2, with 7 bases matching TRBD1. The trim removed 6 bases at V and 8 bases at J, leaving 19 bases unmatched. The CDR3 length is 16 residues. Germline CDR1 reads SGHNT; CDR2 reads YYREEE (reference sequence). The CDR3: CASTMDSGQFMVGYTF. The CDR3 DNA reads TGTGCCAGCACCATGGATTCGGGACAGTTTATGGTCGGCTACACCTTC.

The chain joins TRBV10-3 to TRBJ2-7; possible D gene TRBD2, 5 bases. The CDR3 sequence is 14 residues long. CDR1 and CDR2 (germline): ENHRY, SYGVKD. V was pared by 4 bases and J by 1 base, with 11 bases between. CDR3 bases: TGTGCCATCAGTGGACTGAGAGGGTCCTACGAGCAGTACTTC. Encoded protein: CAISGLRGSYEQYF.

The genes are TRBV7-8 and TRBJ1-3, with 7 bases that match TRBD1. CDR3 length: 17 residues. Trimming cost V 1 base and J 2 bases; bases outside gene matches: 8. The germline V gene has CDR1 SGHVS and CDR2 FQNEAQ. The CDR3 is CASSLEGGGGTGNTIYF. The CDR3 DNA reads TGTGCCAGCAGCTTAGAGGGGGGAGGGGGCACTGGAAACACCATATATTTT.

The gene calls are TRBV27 and TRBJ1-2; a weak D match, TRBD1 (6 bases). The V and J ends lost 6 bases and 3 bases respectively, with 14 bases between them. In germline, CDR1 is MNHEY, CDR2 SMNVEV (reference sequence). This CDR3 comprises 14 residues. Written as DNA, the CDR3 is TGTGCCAGCAGGAGAGAGGGGGGGTACTATGGCTACACCTTC. Its protein product is CASRREGGYYGYTF.

This clone appeared a single time. The gene calls are TRBV18 and TRBJ1-1; D is ambiguous. The CDR3 runs 13 residues. The germline CDR1 and CDR2 sequences are KGHSH and LQKENI. V lost 0 bases to trimming and J lost 5 bases, with 7 bases between them. CDR3 sequence (DNA): TGTGCCAGCTCACCACCCCGGAGGACTGAAGCTTTCTTT. Encoded protein: CASSPPRRTEAFF.

This clone was detected only once. The chain joins TRBV29-1 to TRBJ2-7; D may be TRBD1 (5 bases). V gave up 6 bases and J gave up 7 bases, with 16 bases separating them. Germline V gene sequence: CDR1 SQVTM, CDR2 ANQGSEA. CDR3 size: 12 residues. As DNA, the CDR3 is TGCAGCGTCCCGGACATTGATCAAGAGCAGTACTTC. Translating gives CSVPDIDQEQYF.

The chain links TRBV28 to TRBJ1-5; 7 bases agree with TRBD1. The V gene's germline CDR1 is MDHEN and CDR2 SYDVKM. CDR3 length: 15 amino acids. V shed 6 bases, J shed 2 bases, and the junction held 7 bases outside the gene matches. The CDR3 protein is CASRSPGTGNQPQHF. DNA for the CDR3: TGTGCCAGCAGATCCCCCGGGACAGGCAATCAGCCCCAGCATTTT.

The CDR3 loop is CASSLRATVGTETIKQYF. DNA of the CDR3: TGTGCCAGCAGCTTACGCGCGACTGTGGGGACAGAGACTATAAAGCAGTACTTC. The chain combines TRBV7-9 with TRBJ2-7; 7 positions match TRBD1. CDR1 is SEHNR and CDR2 is FQNEAQ in the germline V gene (reference sequence). This CDR3 is 18 amino acids long. V was pared by 2 bases and J by 8 bases, with 21 bases of the junction left unmatched.

This chain joins TRBV24-1 and TRBJ2-5; 7 nucleotides agree with TRBD1. The length of the CDR3 is 15 residues. V lost 7 bases and J lost 5; bases outside the gene matches: 12. CDR1 and CDR2 (germline): KGHDR, SFDVKD. CDR3 in amino acids: CATSRTGRAGETQYF. CDR3 nucleotides: TGTGCCACCAGCCGGACAGGAAGGGCCGGGGAGACCCAGTACTTC.

The V call is TRBV3-1 (or the pseudogene TRBV3-2), the J call TRBJ1-4; 8 positions agree with TRBD1. This CDR3 has 14 residues. Germline CDR1 reads LGHDT; CDR2 reads YNNKEL (reference sequence). After removal of 4 bases from V and 12 bases from J, the junction contained 10 bases not matched to a gene. CDR3 region: CASSPTGGGGELFF. As DNA, the CDR3 is TGTGCCAGCAGCCCCACAGGGGGTGGAGGGGAACTGTTTTTT.

J is TRBJ2-2 and V is TRBV6-6; D may be TRBD2 (6 bases). The CDR3 covers 14 residues. V lost 2 bases and J lost 5, with 9 bases in between. Germline V gives CDR1 MNHNY, CDR2 SVGAGI (reference sequence). The CDR3 protein is CASSYPGVTGELFF. DNA for the CDR3: TGTGCCAGCAGTTACCCGGGAGTTACCGGGGAGCTGTTTTTT.

This sequence joins TRBV19 and TRBJ2-3; 10 bases match TRBD1. Per germline, CDR1 LNHDA and CDR2 SQIVND (reference sequence). This CDR3 spans 15 amino acids. The V gene end was trimmed by 5 bases and the J gene end by 5 bases; junction bases not matched to a gene: 7. The CDR3, as DNA: TGTGCCAGTAGTCCGATGACAGGGGGCAGAGATACGCAGTATTTT. Translated, it gives CASSPMTGGRDTQYF.

The chain recombines TRBV29-1 with TRBJ2-1; D tentatively reads TRBD1 or TRBD2 (5 bases each). The CDR3 totals 16 residues. Germline CDR1 reads SQVTM; CDR2 reads ANQGSEA. The germline V and J ends were trimmed by 0 bases and 6 bases, with 18 bases remaining between them. Here the CDR3 DNA reads TGCAGCGTTGAAGATCTAAGAGGGTATGGGGCCAATGAGCAGTTCTTC. It specifies CSVEDLRGYGANEQFF.

The chain links TRBV3-1 (or the pseudogene TRBV3-2) to TRBJ2-1; possibly TRBD1 for D (6 bases). The CDR3 consists of 14 residues. V dropped 4 bases and J dropped 3 bases, with 10 bases sitting between them. The V gene's germline CDR1 is LGHDT and CDR2 YNNKEL (reference sequence). The CDR3 DNA reads as TGTGCCAGCAGCCTCCGGGGACACTACAATGAGCAGTTCTTC. Translation: CASSLRGHYNEQFF.

This chain links TRBV3-1 (or the pseudogene TRBV3-2) with TRBJ1-4; tentative D call: TRBD1 (5 bases). CDR1 and CDR2 (germline): LGHDT, YNNKEL (reference sequence). Trimming took 3 bases from V and 8 from J, leaving 7 bases between them. The CDR3 runs to 12 residues. Here the CDR3 DNA reads TGTGCCAGCAGCCAGCGGGGGGAAAAACTGTTTTTT. Translation gives CASSQRGEKLFF.

This clone was seen a few times. The chain uses TRBV19 and TRBJ1-6, with D perhaps matching TRBD1 (5 bases). Germline V gene lookup returns CDR1 LNHDA and CDR2 SQIVND (reference sequence). V lost 9 bases to trimming and J lost 7 bases, with 16 bases between them. The CDR3 consists of 14 residues. DNA of the CDR3: TGTGCCAGCCGCGGGACCTTAGCCAATTCACCCCTCCACTTT. It yields the protein CASRGTLANSPLHF. The variable domain in full, with the rest retrieved from reference TRBV19 and TRBJ1-6, is DGGITQSPKYLFRKEGQNVTLSCEQNLNHDAMYWYRQDPGQGLRLIYYSQIVNDFQKGDIAEGYSVSREKKESFPLTVTSAQKNPTAFYLCASRGTLANSPLHFGNGTRLTVT.

The chain uses TRBV9 and TRBJ1-4; D may be TRBD1 (6 bases). Germline loops: CDR1 SGDLS, CDR2 YYNGEE. V lost 5 bases to trimming and J lost 4 bases, with 15 bases between them. The CDR3 consists of 15 residues. This CDR3 reads CASSKGGQLNEKLFF. The CDR3 nucleotides are TGTGCCAGCAGTAAGGGGGGGCAGCTTAATGAAAAACTGTTTTTT.

The chain couples TRBV21-1 to TRBJ2-5; the table gives TRBD2 as D, unverified against the DNA. TRBV21-1 corresponds to a pseudogene. The CDR3 covers 13 residues. The CDR3 DNA follows: TGTGCCAGCAGCAGCGGGGGTGCGGAGACCCAGTACTTC. Translating gives CASSSGGAETQYF.

The CDR3 protein is CASSPDSLPGQFF. CDR3 nucleotides: TGTGCCAGCAGCCCGGATTCTCTCCCTGGGCAGTTCTTC. The V call is TRBV3-1 (or the pseudogene TRBV3-2), the J call TRBJ2-1, with D uncertain. Germline CDR1 LGHDT, CDR2 YNNKEL (reference sequence). V lost 4 bases and J lost 12, with 16 bases in between. This CDR3 has 13 residues.

J is TRBJ1-2 and V is TRBV7-9, with D unclear. The V gene's germline CDR1 is SEHNR and CDR2 FQNEAQ (reference sequence). The V end was cut by 1 base, the J end by 2 bases, with 11 bases between. This CDR3 comprises 15 residues. The CDR3 DNA sequence: TGTGCCAGCAGCTTAGGGGGAAACGAGAACTATGGCTACACCTTC. Its translation: CASSLGGNENYGYTF.

The CDR3 spells CASMAQGRSPLHF. The DNA for the CDR3 is TGTGCCAGTATGGCCCAGGGCCGTTCACCCCTCCACTTT. The chain couples TRBV19 to TRBJ1-6; weak D call: TRBD1 (5 bases). Germline values: CDR1 LNHDA, CDR2 SQIVND (reference sequence). The CDR3 length is 13 residues. V lost 7 bases, J lost 9 bases, and 13 bases lay in between. Together with reference TRBV19 and TRBJ1-6, the CDR3 gives the full variable domain: DGGITQSPKYLFRKEGQNVTLSCEQNLNHDAMYWYRQDPGQGLRLIYYSQIVNDFQKGDIAEGYSVSREKKESFPLTVTSAQKNPTAFYLCASMAQGRSPLHFGNGTRLTVT.

This chain joins TRBV2 and TRBJ1-4; possibly TRBD1 for D (6 bases). Trimming shortened V by 2 bases and J by 8 bases, and 12 bases separated the two germline ends. The CDR3 has 14 amino acids. Germline-derived CDR1 and CDR2 are SNHLY and FYNNEI. CDR3 DNA: TGTGCCAGCAGTGAATGGGGGGGCCGGGAAAAACTGTTTTTT. Translated, it gives CASSEWGGREKLFF.

The rearrangement links TRBV6-2 or TRBV6-3 to TRBJ1-2; 9 bases fit TRBD1. The CDR3 is 13 residues long. Germline V gives CDR1 MNHEY, CDR2 SVGEGT. V dropped 5 bases and J dropped 6; count of bases not matched to a gene: 4. The CDR3 DNA reads as TGTGCCAGCAGTCAAGGACAGGGGAATGGCTACACCTTC. Translation: CASSQGQGNGYTF.

This chain joins TRBV2 and TRBJ1-4, with 7 bases lining up with TRBD1. This CDR3 region has 14 residues. CDR1 and CDR2 from the germline V gene are SNHLY and FYNNEI. V was clipped by 3 bases and J by 4 bases; unmatched bases: 2. The CDR3 DNA reads as TGTGCCAGCAGTGAGGACAGGAATAATGAAAAACTGTTTTTT. This codes for CASSEDRNNEKLFF.